This T cell receptor beta chain was sequenced in a study of T cells after posttransplantation cyclophosphamide. This clone was recorded at least ten times. Its antigen remains unidentified. Study observations and caveats: TRB clonality was highly associated with recipient CMV seropositivity and reactivation. Donor CD8+ memory clones often dominated recipient blood repertoires at later times. Blood and skin or GI T cell repertoires showed limited TRB overlap.

Trimming cost V 4 bases and J 6 bases; bases outside gene matches: 3. Germline-derived CDR1 and CDR2 are SGHVS and FNYEAQ. This CDR3 is 14 amino acids long. The data were produced by immunoSEQ multiplex PCR, yet TCRdb's version contains in-frame clones alone and is incomplete. This sample comprises tens of thousands of clones, none seen once only. V gene TRBV7-6 combines with J gene TRBJ1-5, with 10 bases aligning to TRBD1. This receptor was obtained from a woman aged 60 to 75 in good health, CMV-negative, and a related stem cell transplant donor. Material for sequencing was PBMCs. CDR3 DNA sequence: TGTGCCAGCAGCTCCGGACAGGGGGGTCAGCCCCAGCATTTT. Amino acids: CASSSGQGGQPQHF.